Following are 20 T cell receptor beta chains from one sample sequenced in a study of cytomegalovirus exposure and HLA in healthy donors. Produced via immunoSEQ multiplex PCR; TCRdb's table is partial and in-frame only. Of over 60,000 clones listed, about 95% are singletons. Sequenced material: PBMCs. The source of these receptors is a man aged 18 to 29 in good health and CMV-seronegative.

This chain uses TRBV27 with TRBJ1-1, with TRBD1 matching 9 bases. Germline trimming cut 5 bases from V and 3 bases from J; bases unmatched to any gene: 7. This CDR3 has 15 residues. The germline V gene has CDR1 MNHEY and CDR2 SMNVEV (reference sequence). The CDR3 DNA reads TGTGCCAGCAGTCTACCGGGACAGGGATACACTGAAGCTTTCTTT. Amino acids: CASSLPGQGYTEAFF.

The chain combines TRBV9 with TRBJ1-2; 7 bases are shared with TRBD1. Germline CDR1 SGDLS, CDR2 YYNGEE. CDR3 length: 14 residues. Trimming took 0 bases from V and 4 from J; bases not matched to a gene: 3. CDR3 in DNA: TGTGCCAGCAGCGTAGAGGGACAGAGCTATGGCTACACCTTC. Protein product: CASSVEGQSYGYTF.

In its sample, this clone was seen once. V gene TRBV2 combines with J gene TRBJ1-1, with D tentatively TRBD1 (5 bases). Germline V gives CDR1 SNHLY, CDR2 FYNNEI. The CDR3 length is 14 residues. V was trimmed by 2 bases and J by 6 bases, leaving 13 bases between them. The CDR3 sequence is CASSETGGRAEAFF. As DNA, the CDR3 is TGTGCCAGCAGTGAAACCGGGGGGAGGGCTGAAGCTTTCTTT.

This chain links TRBV9 with TRBJ2-3; the match to TRBD2 covers 14 bases. Trimming at V came to 4 bases and at J to 2 bases, leaving 12 bases not matched to a gene. The CDR3 sequence is 19 residues long. CDR1 is SGDLS, CDR2 YYNGEE, per germline. The CDR3 is CASSSGLAGGKTLTDTQYF. The DNA for the CDR3 is TGTGCCAGCAGCTCTGGACTAGCGGGGGGCAAGACACTCACAGATACGCAGTATTTT.

V and J are TRBV30 and TRBJ1-4; D may be TRBD1 (5 bases). The CDR3 runs 12 residues. Germline V gene lookup returns CDR1 GTSNPN and CDR2 SVGIG (reference sequence). V shed 5 bases and J shed 8 bases, with 12 bases lying between them. This chain's CDR3 is CAWSGVGEKLFF. The CDR3 DNA follows: TGTGCCTGGTCGGGGGTAGGAGAAAAACTGTTTTTT. Looking up the rest from reference TRBV30 and TRBJ1-4 gives the full variable domain: SQTIHQWPATLVQPVGSPLSLECTVEGTSNPNLYWYRQAAGRGLQLLFYSVGIGQISSEVPQNLSASRPQDRQFILSSKKLLLSDSGFYLCAWSGVGEKLFFGSGTQLSVL.

V usage is TRBV28 and J usage is TRBJ1-2, with TRBD1 matching over 8 bases. This CDR3 contains 13 residues. The junction had 1 base not matched to a gene; V was cut back by 3 bases and J by 4 bases. In germline, CDR1 is MDHEN, CDR2 SYDVKM. The CDR3 bases are TGTGCCAGCAGTTTTGGGACAGGCTATGGCTACACCTTC. It encodes CASSFGTGYGYTF.

Points on this clone: Germline and junction disagree at one end, which may indicate a read error. This chain links TRBV5-1 with TRBJ2-7; 8 bases agree with TRBD1. The CDR3 runs 13 residues. Germline loops: CDR1 SGHRS, CDR2 YFSETQ. CDR3 nucleotides: TGCGCCAGCACCTTGGACAGGGCCTACGAGCAGTACTTC. It codes for CASTLDRAYEQYF.

This chain joins TRBV27 and TRBJ2-5, with TRBD1 identical over 7 bases. Looked up from germline, CDR1 is MNHEY and CDR2 is SMNVEV (reference sequence). CDR3 length: 15 residues. J was trimmed by 1 base and V by 3 bases; bases with no gene match: 5. CDR3 region: CASSLLQGPQETQYF. The DNA of the CDR3 is TGTGCCAGCAGTTTGTTACAGGGGCCCCAAGAGACCCAGTACTTC.

The chain recombines TRBV4-3 with TRBJ2-1; the match to TRBD2 covers 13 bases. Trimming removed 0 bases from V and 4 bases from J; junction bases left unmatched: 0. Germline V CDR1 and CDR2: LGHNA, YSLEER. CDR3 length: 16 amino acids. As DNA, the CDR3 is TGCGCCAGCAGCCAAGAACTAGCGGGGGGGTACAATGAGCAGTTCTTC. Its translation: CASSQELAGGYNEQFF.

This chain connects TRBV6-5 to TRBJ1-2; weak D call: TRBD1 (5 bases). This CDR3 region has 11 residues. The germline V gene has CDR1 MNHEY and CDR2 SVGAGI. V was cut by 8 bases and J by 4 bases, with 8 bases left in between. DNA of the CDR3: TGTGCCAGCGGGGCTTCCTATGGCTACACCTTC. Its protein product is CASGASYGYTF.

The CDR3 region has the DNA TGTGCCAGCAGCTCACGGACTAGCGGGGTGCCAGATACGCAGTATTTT. Protein sequence: CASSSRTSGVPDTQYF. V and J are TRBV9 and TRBJ2-3; TRBD2 agrees at 12 bases. Germline V CDR1 and CDR2: SGDLS, YYNGEE. V trimming: 4 bases; J trimming: 4 bases; junction bases outside the gene matches: 7. The CDR3 is made up of 16 amino acids.

J is TRBJ2-7 and V is TRBV5-1, with D possibly TRBD2 on 5 matching bases. Germline-derived CDR1 and CDR2 are SGHRS and YFSETQ. Trimming took off 1 base at V and 0 bases at J, with 8 bases between the two ends. The CDR3 is 14 residues long. The CDR3: CASSLTGSSYEQYF. The CDR3 nucleotides are TGCGCCAGCAGCTTGACGGGATCCTCCTACGAGCAGTACTTC.

V usage is TRBV30 and J usage is TRBJ2-7, with a possible D match to TRBD2 (6 bases). The length of the CDR3 is 13 residues. CDR1 GTSNPN and CDR2 SVGIG come from the germline V gene (reference sequence). Trimming took off 4 bases at V and 1 base at J, with 11 bases between the two ends. The CDR3 DNA follows: TGTGCCTGGAACGCAGGAGGGTCCTACGAGCAGTACTTC. This encodes CAWNAGGSYEQYF.

V and J are TRBV7-6 and TRBJ2-3; D possibly corresponds to TRBD1 (6 bases). This CDR3 has 15 amino acids. The V gene's germline CDR1 is SGHVS and CDR2 FNYEAQ. Trimming took 3 bases from V and 2 from J, leaving 12 bases between them. As DNA, the CDR3 is TGTGCCAGCAGCTTCGAGGGGGTGACCACAGATACGCAGTATTTT. This gives the protein CASSFEGVTTDTQYF.

The chain joins TRBV27 to TRBJ2-5; 9 bases match TRBD1. Judging by the DNA end, TRBJ2-7 fits better; the J call may be wrong. The V gene's germline CDR1 is MNHEY and CDR2 SMNVEV (reference sequence). There are 14 residues in the CDR3. The CDR3 reads CASSRGTGIYEQYF. The CDR3 DNA follows: TGTGCCAGCAGTAGGGGGACAGGGATCTACGAGCAGTACTTC.

The chain employs TRBV27 and TRBJ1-1; D is possibly TRBD1 (5 bases). V lost 3 bases, J lost 1 base, and 9 bases lay in between. Germline V lookup: CDR1 MNHEY, CDR2 SMNVEV (reference sequence). The CDR3 is 14 amino acids. The CDR3 DNA follows: TGTGCCAGCAGTTTTTACCAGGGGAACACTGAAGCTTTCTTT. Amino acid sequence: CASSFYQGNTEAFF.

The chain couples TRBV7-2 to TRBJ1-2; D might be TRBD1 (6 bases). V was cut by 3 bases and J by 4 bases, with 9 bases left in between. This CDR3 region has 13 residues. Germline assignment: CDR1 SGHTA and CDR2 FQGNSA. CDR3 residues: CASSFGGTYGYTF. The CDR3 DNA reads TGTGCCAGCAGCTTTGGGGGCACCTATGGCTACACCTTC.

The genes are TRBV27 and TRBJ1-1; D not certain. Between the trimmed V and J ends, which lost 0 bases and 1 base, there was a span of 9 bases. Per germline, CDR1 MNHEY and CDR2 SMNVEV (reference sequence). The CDR3 sequence is 15 residues long. The CDR3 loop is CASSLSSGRNTEAFF. Here the CDR3 DNA reads TGTGCCAGCAGTTTATCGTCAGGAAGGAACACTGAAGCTTTCTTT.

The V and J genes are TRBV30 and TRBJ2-3; tentatively, D is TRBD1 (5 bases). The CDR3 covers 11 residues. Germline V gives CDR1 GTSNPN, CDR2 SVGIG (reference sequence). Deletions cut 4 bases from V and 6 bases from J, with 8 bases between. CDR3 in DNA: TGTGCCTGGACAGGGCTGGATACGCAGTATTTT. Its translation is CAWTGLDTQYF.

The chain employs TRBV5-1 and TRBJ2-7; 7 bases are shared with TRBD1. V was pared by 0 bases and J by 6 bases, with 6 bases of the junction left unmatched. Germline values: CDR1 SGHRS, CDR2 YFSETQ. This CDR3 spans 14 amino acids. This CDR3 is CASSLEQGSFEQYF. DNA for the CDR3: TGCGCCAGCAGCTTGGAACAGGGGAGCTTCGAGCAGTACTTC. Combining the CDR3 with reference TRBV5-1 and TRBJ2-7 gives the whole variable domain KAGVTQTPRYLIKTRGQQVTLSCSPISGHRSVSWYQQTPGQGLQFLFEYFSETQRNKGNFPGRFSGRQFSNSRSEMNVSTLELGDSALYLCASSLEQGSFEQYFGPGTRLTVT.